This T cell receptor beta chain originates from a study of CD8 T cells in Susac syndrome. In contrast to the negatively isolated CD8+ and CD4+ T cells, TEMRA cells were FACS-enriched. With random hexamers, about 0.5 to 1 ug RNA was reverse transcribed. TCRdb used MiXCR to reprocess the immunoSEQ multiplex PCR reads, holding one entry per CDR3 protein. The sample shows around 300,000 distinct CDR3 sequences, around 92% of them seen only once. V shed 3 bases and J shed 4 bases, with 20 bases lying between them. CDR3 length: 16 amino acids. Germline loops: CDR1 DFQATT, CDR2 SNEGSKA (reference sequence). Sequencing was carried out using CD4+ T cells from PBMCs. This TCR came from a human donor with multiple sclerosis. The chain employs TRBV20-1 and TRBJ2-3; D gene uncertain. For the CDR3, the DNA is TGCAGTGCTAGGCCCGGGCGCTTGGGGTTGGCAGATACGCAGTATTTT. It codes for CSARPGRLGLADTQYF.